A single sample is the source of the 30 T cell receptor beta chains below, sequenced in a study of vaccination effects on CD4 cells after COVID-19. Antigen-specific CD4+ T cell clonotypes were called by their expansion after viral peptide-pool culture in ViraFEST. Culturing for roughly 9 days preceded CD4+ T cell isolation. Nucleocapsid antibodies were negative in the vaccine recipients, who had never had SARS-CoV-2 infection. No antigens are known for them. Repertoires were generated with immunoSEQ multiplex PCR, while TCRdb's copy carries only in-frame clones and drops some. The sample yields 70,000 to 75,000 clones, approximately 79% seen once. Sample: CD4+ T cells from PBMCs cultured with HCoV-OC43 spike peptides, taken before COVID-19 vaccination. Sample subset: HCoV-OC43 spike overlapping peptide pool stimulation. The receptor set was obtained from a human donor who received a COVID-19 vaccine.

J is TRBJ1-5 and V is TRBV2; TRBD1 might be the D (5 bases). CDR1 and CDR2 from the germline V gene are SNHLY and FYNNEI. V shed 8 bases and J shed 1 base, with 12 bases lying between them. The CDR3 sequence is 14 residues long. CDR3 DNA sequence: TGTGCCAGCGCCTCCGACAGCAGCAATCAGCCCCAGCATTTT. Translated: CASASDSSNQPQHF.

The chain joins TRBV6-1 to TRBJ2-3; 9 bases agree with TRBD2. The CDR3 runs to 17 residues. In germline, CDR1 is MNHNS, CDR2 SASEGT. V trimming: 0 bases; J trimming: 0 bases; junction bases outside the gene matches: 4. The CDR3 sequence is CASSEAGLAGSTDTQYF. In DNA form, the CDR3 reads TGTGCCAGCAGTGAAGCGGGGCTAGCGGGGAGCACAGATACGCAGTATTTT.

The chain uses TRBV6-5 and TRBJ2-1, with a tentative D call TRBD2 (5 bases). Trimming left V 8 bases short and J 0 bases short, with 14 bases between. CDR3 length: 15 residues. The germline V gene encodes CDR1 MNHEY and CDR2 SVGAGI. The CDR3 region is CASDPGDSSYNEQFF. DNA of the CDR3: TGTGCCAGCGACCCCGGGGATAGCTCCTACAATGAGCAGTTCTTC.

The chain carries TRBV28 and TRBJ1-2, with a weak D call TRBD1 (5 bases). Looked up from germline, CDR1 is MDHEN and CDR2 is SYDVKM. The CDR3 has 13 amino acids. Trimming took 10 bases from V and 4 from J, leaving 16 bases between them. CDR3 residues: CATRLGAPYGYTF. The CDR3 DNA follows: TGTGCCACCAGACTAGGGGCTCCCTATGGCTACACCTTC.

This clone was seen more than once but under ten times. The chain uses TRBV7-9 and TRBJ2-1; D unresolved. The CDR3 spans 11 residues. Looked up from germline, CDR1 is SEHNR and CDR2 is FQNEAQ (reference sequence). Trimming stripped 6 bases from V and 8 bases from J, with 8 bases between. Written as DNA, the CDR3 is TGTGCCAGCAGGGTTTGGGATGAGCAGTTCTTC. Residues: CASRVWDEQFF.

This chain joins TRBV18 and TRBJ1-3, with a weak D call TRBD1 (6 bases). The CDR3 sequence is 15 residues long. Deletions cut 4 bases from V and 0 bases from J, with 10 bases between. CDR1 KGHSH and CDR2 LQKENI come from the germline V gene. Here the CDR3 reads CASSHLDSSGNTIYF. The CDR3 DNA follows: TGTGCCAGCTCACACCTGGACAGCTCTGGAAACACCATATATTTT.

The chain recombines TRBV6-2 or TRBV6-3 with TRBJ2-6; possible D gene TRBD1, 6 bases. The V gene lost 6 bases and the J gene lost 0 bases, with 18 bases spanning the gap. The CDR3 is made up of 18 amino acids. Per the germline V gene, CDR1 is MNHEY and CDR2 is SVGEGT. The CDR3 here is CASSPLQGYSSGANVLTF. CDR3 in DNA: TGTGCCAGCAGCCCATTACAGGGTTATAGCTCTGGGGCCAACGTCCTGACTTTC.

This chain joins TRBV5-6 and TRBJ2-3; 7 bases are shared with TRBD2. This CDR3 spans 13 amino acids. CDR1 and CDR2 from the germline V gene are SGHDT and YYEEEE. Trimming cost V 3 bases and J 5 bases; bases outside gene matches: 3. CDR3 amino acids: CASSSRGEDTQYF. The CDR3 DNA reads as TGTGCCAGCAGCTCCCGGGGGGAAGATACGCAGTATTTT. Variable domain in full (rest from reference TRBV5-6 and TRBJ2-3): DAGVTQSPTHLIKTRGQQVTLRCSPKSGHDTVSWYQQALGQGPQFIFQYYEEEERQRGNFPDRFSGHQFPNYSSELNVNALLLGDSALYLCASSSRGEDTQYFGPGTRLTVL.

This clone appeared a single time. The chain combines TRBV27 with TRBJ1-2; 8 bases map to TRBD1. The CDR3 consists of 14 residues. V lost 6 bases to trimming and J lost 4 bases; unmatched junction nucleotides: 7. Germline lookup yields CDR1 MNHEY and CDR2 SMNVEV (reference sequence). CDR3 DNA: TGTGCCAGCAGATCCGACGACAGGGGCTATGGCTACACCTTC. It yields the protein CASRSDDRGYGYTF.

This clone was detected only once. This chain connects TRBV14 to TRBJ2-7; 11 bases line up with TRBD2. The CDR3 is 17 residues long. V shed 4 bases and J 2 bases; nucleotides not matched to a gene: 10. From germline, CDR1 is SGHDN and CDR2 FVKESK. CDR3 loop: CASSRTSGGRAPYEQYV. CDR3 in DNA: TGTGCCAGCAGCCGCACTAGCGGGGGCCGGGCGCCCTACGAGCAGTACGTC.

V is TRBV19 and J is TRBJ1-2; 8 bases align to TRBD1. The V gene end was trimmed by 5 bases and the J gene end by 5 bases; junction bases not matched to a gene: 10. The CDR3 spans 15 residues. Looked up from germline, CDR1 is LNHDA and CDR2 is SQIVND (reference sequence). The CDR3 reads CASSPSSTGGYGYTF. The CDR3 DNA is TGTGCCAGTAGTCCGAGTTCAACAGGGGGGTATGGCTACACCTTC.

This chain joins TRBV5-1 and TRBJ2-1; tentative D call: TRBD2 (5 bases). Germline lookup yields CDR1 SGHRS and CDR2 YFSETQ. With 2 bases removed from V and 7 bases from J, the gap between germline ends came to 22 bases. This CDR3 region has 17 residues. The CDR3 loop is CASSFGSGPSRRNEQFF. The CDR3 DNA follows: TGCGCCAGCAGCTTCGGCAGCGGACCTTCCCGTCGGAATGAGCAGTTCTTC.

The J gene is TRBJ1-1, the V gene TRBV12-3 or TRBV12-4, with D unresolved. CDR3 length: 12 residues. With 6 bases removed from V and 7 bases from J, the gap between germline ends came to 12 bases. The CDR3 DNA is TGTGCCAGCAGAACCCAGGACCGTGAAGCTTTCTTT. Encoded protein: CASRTQDREAFF.

V gene TRBV2 combines with J gene TRBJ2-7; the D gene is possibly TRBD2 (6 bases). Germline CDR1 and CDR2: SNHLY and FYNNEI. This CDR3 has 13 residues. The V end was cut by 0 bases, the J end by 6 bases, with 9 bases between. The CDR3 loop reads CASSEALGGEQYV. The DNA of the CDR3 is TGTGCCAGCAGTGAAGCGCTGGGGGGCGAGCAGTACGTC.

V is TRBV24-1 and J is TRBJ1-1; D not resolved. Germline V gene sequence: CDR1 KGHDR, CDR2 SFDVKD. Trimming stripped 5 bases from V and 6 bases from J, with 9 bases between. This CDR3 has 12 residues. As DNA, the CDR3 is TGTGCCACCAGTGCTAGGACTGCTGAAGCTTTCTTT. This sequence encodes CATSARTAEAFF.

The rearrangement uses TRBV5-1 and TRBJ2-1; TRBD2 aligns across 12 bases. The CDR3 totals 15 residues. Per germline, CDR1 SGHRS and CDR2 YFSETQ. V gave up 4 bases and J gave up 6 bases; unmatched junction bases: 5. The CDR3 sequence: CASSPSGGASNEQFF. The CDR3 DNA reads as TGCGCCAGCAGCCCTAGCGGGGGGGCCTCCAATGAGCAGTTCTTC.

The V gene is TRBV7-2, the J gene TRBJ2-4; TRBD2 is a possible D gene (6 bases). V gave up 2 bases and J gave up 4 bases, with 9 bases separating them. CDR1 is SGHTA, CDR2 FQGNSA, per germline. The CDR3 contains 14 residues. The CDR3 region has the DNA TGTGCCAGCAGCTTAACGGAGGGAAAAAACATTCAGTACTTC. Protein: CASSLTEGKNIQYF.

This chain uses TRBV24-1 with TRBJ1-5, with D possibly matching TRBD1 (5 bases). This CDR3 has 13 residues. Trimming took off 9 bases at V and 9 bases at J, with 17 bases between the two ends. Germline values: CDR1 KGHDR, CDR2 SFDVKD. The CDR3 spells CATRESGGGPQHF. The CDR3 nucleotides read TGTGCCACCCGGGAGAGCGGGGGGGGGCCCCAGCATTTT.

The chain is built from TRBV7-3 and TRBJ1-6, with D maybe TRBD1 (6 bases). Germline CDR1 is SGHTA and CDR2 is FQGTGA. The germline V and J ends were trimmed by 5 bases and 10 bases, with 12 bases remaining between them. The CDR3 consists of 13 residues. As DNA, the CDR3 is TGTGCCAGCAGCGAACAGGGTAGCTCACCCCTCCACTTT. Encoded protein: CASSEQGSSPLHF.

This clone was observed once. The chain recombines TRBV18 with TRBJ2-5; D is undetermined. V shed 0 bases and J shed 3 bases, with 5 bases lying between them. The germline CDR1 and CDR2 sequences are KGHSH and LQKENI. This CDR3 contains 13 residues. This chain's CDR3 is CASSPPMEETQYF. CDR3 nucleotides: TGTGCCAGCTCACCACCGATGGAAGAGACCCAGTACTTC.

V usage is TRBV5-1 and J usage is TRBJ1-1; tentative D call: TRBD1 (6 bases). Germline CDR1 is SGHRS and CDR2 is YFSETQ. V was shortened by 4 bases and J by 1 base, with 14 bases between the two germline ends. CDR3 length: 15 residues. The CDR3 nucleotides are TGCGCCAGCAGCCTGACCCCGGGACAGAACACTGAAGCTTTCTTT. Residues: CASSLTPGQNTEAFF. The full variable domain, completed using reference TRBV5-1 and TRBJ1-1, is KAGVTQTPRYLIKTRGQQVTLSCSPISGHRSVSWYQQTPGQGLQFLFEYFSETQRNKGNFPGRFSGRQFSNSRSEMNVSTLELGDSALYLCASSLTPGQNTEAFFGQGTRLTVV.

Here the CDR3 reads CASSPTGPGELFF. In nucleotides, the CDR3 is TGTGCCAGCTCACCAACAGGCCCCGGGGAGCTGTTTTTT. The gene calls are TRBV18 and TRBJ2-2; weak D call: TRBD1 (5 bases). Per the germline V gene, CDR1 is KGHSH and CDR2 is LQKENI. The V gene lost 2 bases and the J gene lost 6 bases, with 7 bases spanning the gap. This CDR3 contains 13 residues.

The chain joins TRBV24-1 to TRBJ2-3; 7 bases fit TRBD2. The CDR3 is made up of 17 amino acids. The germline V gene has CDR1 KGHDR and CDR2 SFDVKD. Trimming cost V 6 bases and J 2 bases; bases outside gene matches: 13. The CDR3, as DNA: TGTGCCACCAGTCCTATGCCGGGAGCGGGGCCCACAGATACGCAGTATTTT. It specifies CATSPMPGAGPTDTQYF.

The chain combines TRBV9 with TRBJ2-2, with TRBD1 identical over 7 bases. This CDR3 region has 14 residues. Germline loops: CDR1 SGDLS, CDR2 YYNGEE. V lost 7 bases and J lost 7; bases outside the gene matches: 10. The CDR3 region has the DNA TGTGCCAGCGGGGGAAGGGGGCAAGGCGGGGAGCTGTTTTTT. It translates to CASGGRGQGGELFF.

Worth noting for this clone: The junction shows a germline mismatch at one end, possibly a read error. The chain has TRBV12-3 or TRBV12-4 and TRBJ2-5; D is uncertain. The CDR3 sequence is 13 residues long. In nucleotides, the CDR3 is TGTGCCAGCAGCCCCCACGCCCAACAGACCCAGTACTTC. Translating gives CASSPHAQQTQYF.

V and J are TRBV6-2 or TRBV6-3 and TRBJ2-1; D may correspond to TRBD1 or TRBD2 (5 bases each). Per the germline V gene, CDR1 is MNHEY and CDR2 is SVGEGT. This CDR3 region has 15 residues. V was clipped by 2 bases and J by 4 bases, with 12 bases between them. For the CDR3, the DNA is TGTGCCAGCAGTTACCGGGACCGACCTTACAATGAGCAGTTCTTC. It encodes CASSYRDRPYNEQFF.

The genes are TRBV5-1 and TRBJ2-5, with D possibly TRBD2 on 6 matching bases. Germline V gene lookup returns CDR1 SGHRS and CDR2 YFSETQ. The CDR3 has 16 amino acids. The V end was cut by 4 bases, the J end by 5 bases, with 21 bases between. CDR3 bases: TGCGCCAGCAGCGACCTGTTTGGAGGGGACTCGGAGACCCAGTACTTC. As protein: CASSDLFGGDSETQYF.

This rearrangement joins TRBV10-1 to TRBJ2-2, with TRBD1 as a possible D gene (5 bases). The V gene lost 3 bases and the J gene lost 4 bases, with 9 bases spanning the gap. The CDR3 length is 14 residues. Germline assignment: CDR1 WNHNN and CDR2 SYGVQD (reference sequence). CDR3 DNA: TGCGCCAGCAGTGAAAATCAGGGCACCGGGGAGCTGTTTTTT. This gives the protein CASSENQGTGELFF.

This sequence joins TRBV4-1 and TRBJ2-5; a weak D match, TRBD1 (5 bases). CDR1 MGHRA and CDR2 YSYEKL come from the germline V gene. Deletions cut 1 base from V and 5 bases from J, with 14 bases between. The CDR3 length is 15 residues. In DNA form, the CDR3 reads TGCGCCAGCAGCCAAGCTCCCGGACAACGGGAGACCCAGTACTTC. It is translated as CASSQAPGQRETQYF.

The CDR3 nucleotides are TGTGCCAGCAGTCCCCGGGGACAGGGGGCGCAGATCTATGGCTACACCTTC. As protein: CASSPRGQGAQIYGYTF. The chain is built from TRBV6-4 and TRBJ1-2; 12 bases align to TRBD1. Germline V gene data show CDR1 as MRHNA and CDR2 as SNTAGT. J lost 4 bases, V lost 5 bases, and 11 bases had no gene match. The CDR3 extends over 17 amino acids.